Presented here are 19 T cell receptor beta chains from one specimen sequenced in a study of regulatory T cells in long-lasting Graves disease. Library construction for TCR beta used iRepertoire HTBI primers and Arm-PCR of CDR3 regions. Via MiXCR, TCRdb re-called the multiplex PCR reads, giving one row per CDR3 protein. The repertoire holds hundreds of thousands of distinct CDR3 sequences, roughly a fifth seen once, with roughly 29% in the top ten. This sample's time point: persistent/refractory GD, antithyroid drugs over 5 years with positive TRAb. PBMC RNA served as the TCR library source. The source material was peripheral blood mononuclear cells (PBMCs), sampled when the disease was refractory, from a patient treated with antithyroid drugs. The receptors shown here come from a female donor with Graves disease.

The sample holds many counts of this clonotype. This chain uses TRBV12-3 or TRBV12-4 with TRBJ2-7; no clear D gene. Trimming left V 6 bases short and J 2 bases short, with 11 bases between. This CDR3 region has 13 residues. In DNA form, the CDR3 reads TGTGCCAGCAGCATAAATGGGGCCTACGAGCAGTACTTC. This translates into CASSINGAYEQYF.

This clonotype occurred many times. The gene calls are TRBV18 and TRBJ2-4; tentative D call: TRBD2 (5 bases). Germline V gene sequence: CDR1 KGHSH, CDR2 LQKENI. The CDR3 consists of 14 residues. Trimming took 0 bases from V and 6 from J, leaving 9 bases between them. CDR3: CASSPPGATNIQYF. DNA for the CDR3: TGTGCCAGCTCACCACCGGGAGCTACAAACATTCAGTACTTC.

The rearrangement uses TRBV15 and TRBJ2-7; D call uncertain. The V end lost 0 bases, the J end lost 6 bases, and 15 bases lay between the germline ends. Germline CDR1 and CDR2: LNHNV and YYDKDF (reference sequence). This CDR3 spans 15 amino acids. This CDR3 reads CATSRDQVWGSEQYF. CDR3 bases: TGTGCCACCAGCAGAGATCAAGTGTGGGGAAGCGAGCAGTACTTC.

This clonotype showed up many times. The V and J genes are TRBV11-2 and TRBJ1-2, with D hard to call. Trimming pared 5 bases from V and 3 bases from J, leaving 10 bases between. There are 13 residues in the CDR3. Germline V gives CDR1 SGHAT, CDR2 FQNNGV. The CDR3 nucleotides read TGTGCCAGCAGCCCGCTGTCTTACTATGGCTACACCTTC. Protein product: CASSPLSYYGYTF.

This clonotype showed up many times. Here the CDR3 DNA reads TGTGCCAGCAGTTACCCAACCAGGGGAGGGGAGACCCAGTACTTC. Amino acid sequence: CASSYPTRGGETQYF. The rearrangement uses TRBV6-9 and TRBJ2-5, with D maybe TRBD2 (7 bases). The germline CDR1 and CDR2 sequences are MNHGY and SVAAGI. The CDR3 spans 15 residues. V lost 3 bases, J lost 5 bases, and 16 bases lay in between.

This chain connects TRBV12-3 or TRBV12-4 to TRBJ2-1; no definite D call. The CDR3 spans 14 residues. Trimming cost V 5 bases and J 8 bases, with 16 bases left between them. CDR3 DNA: TGTGCCAGCAGTGGGGATATGAGTTGGGATGAGCAGTTCTTC. Translation gives CASSGDMSWDEQFF.

Ten or more counts support this clonotype. V usage is TRBV7-9 and J usage is TRBJ2-5, with a possible D match to TRBD2 (6 bases). Germline values: CDR1 SEHNR, CDR2 FQNEAQ (reference sequence). CDR3 length equals 15 residues. Trimming removed 9 bases at V and 1 base at J, with 18 bases between. The chain's CDR3 is CASSQGAGIQETQYF. CDR3 DNA: TGTGCCAGTTCCCAGGGTGCGGGGATCCAAGAGACCCAGTACTTC.

This clonotype was found a few times. The V gene is TRBV7-2, the J gene TRBJ1-1; no reliable D call. Germline V gene lookup returns CDR1 SGHTA and CDR2 FQGNSA. V dropped 5 bases and J dropped 5 bases, with 18 bases sitting between them. The CDR3 runs to 15 residues. CDR3 DNA sequence: TGTGCCAGCAGCCCCCCTTGGAGGGTGGGGACTGAAGCTTTCTTT. Its translation: CASSPPWRVGTEAFF.

This clonotype was detected ten times or more. The rearrangement uses TRBV2 and TRBJ1-6; D gene unclear. V shed 2 bases and J shed 9 bases, with 17 bases lying between them. The CDR3 covers 16 residues. Germline V gene sequence: CDR1 SNHLY, CDR2 FYNNEI. CDR3 sequence: CASSEPGSLFSSPLHF. The CDR3 DNA sequence: TGTGCCAGCAGTGAACCTGGGTCATTGTTTTCTTCACCCCTCCACTTT.

This clonotype has ten or more counts. The chain combines TRBV12-3 or TRBV12-4 with TRBJ1-2, with D unresolved. The ends were cut back, 6 bases at V and 8 bases at J, with 16 bases in the middle. The CDR3 has 13 amino acids. The CDR3 DNA reads as TGTGCCAGCAGCCACCGGCGGATTGGCGGCTACACCTTC. It is translated as CASSHRRIGGYTF.

This clonotype appeared many times. The rearrangement links TRBV2 to TRBJ1-5, with 8 bases matching TRBD1. J lost 6 bases, V lost 6 bases, and 16 bases had no gene match. The CDR3 runs to 17 residues. The germline V gene has CDR1 SNHLY and CDR2 FYNNEI. CDR3 sequence reads: CASSKREGTGRSQPQHF. The CDR3 coding sequence is TGTGCCAGCAGCAAAAGGGAGGGGACAGGTCGGAGTCAGCCCCAGCATTTT.

The chain couples TRBV20-1 to TRBJ2-3; TRBD2 matches at 8 bases. V shed 1 base and J 9 bases; nucleotides not matched to a gene: 6. The length of the CDR3 is 13 residues. Per the germline V gene, CDR1 is DFQATT and CDR2 is SNEGSKA (reference sequence). The CDR3 bases are TGCAGTGCTAGAGCCCCTGAGCGGGGGACGCAGTATTTT. It encodes CSARAPERGTQYF.

This clonotype appeared a few times. The V and J genes are TRBV11-2 and TRBJ2-7, with D tentatively TRBD2 (5 bases). The CDR3 is made up of 14 amino acids. Trimming took off 0 bases at V and 3 bases at J, with 9 bases between the two ends. Germline V gives CDR1 SGHAT, CDR2 FQNNGV. Written as DNA, the CDR3 is TGTGCCAGCAGCTTAGATTTGGAGGTCTACGAGCAGTACTTC. This translates into CASSLDLEVYEQYF. The full variable domain, with the rest looked up from reference TRBV11-2 and TRBJ2-7, is EAGVAQSPRYKIIEKRQSVAFWCNPISGHATLYWYQQILGQGPKLLIQFQNNGVVDDSQLPKDRFSAERLKGVDSTLKIQPAKLEDSAVYLCASSLDLEVYEQYFGPGTRLTVT.

As concerns this clonotype: A much larger clonotype is one base distant, so this may be a read error. V usage is TRBV30 and J usage is TRBJ1-4; 7 bases map to TRBD1. Germline V lookup: CDR1 GTSNPN, CDR2 SVGIG (reference sequence). V lost 5 bases to trimming and J lost 2 bases; unmatched junction nucleotides: 2. The CDR3 loop spans 13 amino acids. This chain's CDR3 is CAWDRVTNEKLFF. CDR3 nucleotide sequence: TGTGCCTGGGACAGGGTGACTAATGAAAAACTGTTTTTT.

The V and J genes are TRBV20-1 and TRBJ1-5; weak D call: TRBD1 (5 bases). CDR3 length: 12 residues. From germline, CDR1 is DFQATT and CDR2 SNEGSKA (reference sequence). V gave up 3 bases and J gave up 5 bases, with 8 bases separating them. CDR3: CSASQGYQPQHF. The CDR3 region has the DNA TGCAGTGCTAGCCAGGGCTATCAGCCCCAGCATTTT.

This clonotype showed up just a few times. V gene TRBV6-5 combines with J gene TRBJ2-2; the match to TRBD1 covers 7 bases. Germline V gene data show CDR1 as MNHEY and CDR2 as SVGAGI. The V segment lost 0 bases and the J segment 1 base; nucleotides outside the gene matches: 2. This CDR3 comprises 16 residues. The CDR3 sequence: CASSYSRTGNTGELFF. CDR3 coding DNA: TGTGCCAGCAGTTACTCCCGGACAGGGAACACCGGGGAGCTGTTTTTT.

This clonotype came up many times. This CDR3 is CASRPGLAGTGELFF. The CDR3 DNA reads as TGTGCCAGCAGGCCGGGACTAGCGGGGACCGGGGAGCTGTTTTTT. The chain employs TRBV7-9 and TRBJ2-2; 13 positions agree with TRBD2. Trimming cost V 6 bases and J 5 bases; bases outside gene matches: 3. Germline V gene lookup returns CDR1 SEHNR and CDR2 FQNEAQ (reference sequence). The CDR3 has 15 residues.

This clonotype was detected only a few times. The chain couples TRBV19 to TRBJ2-1; D possibly corresponds to TRBD1 (5 bases). Germline loops: CDR1 LNHDA, CDR2 SQIVND (reference sequence). Trimming shortened V by 5 bases and J by 8 bases, and 19 bases separated the two germline ends. The length of the CDR3 is 15 residues. The CDR3 region is CASSPRQGVLDEQFF. CDR3 sequence (DNA): TGTGCCAGTAGTCCCCGGCAGGGTGTTCTGGATGAGCAGTTCTTC.

This clonotype occurred a few times. CDR3 DNA sequence: TGCAGCGCCCTTCAGGGCACTGAAGCTTTCTTT. It translates to CSALQGTEAFF. The rearrangement links TRBV29-1 to TRBJ1-1, with a tentative D call TRBD1 (5 bases). Germline V gives CDR1 SQVTM, CDR2 ANQGSEA. Trimming left V 7 bases short and J 4 bases short, with 10 bases between. This CDR3 contains 11 residues.